Below, 11 T cell receptor beta chains from the same sample are listed, as sequenced in a study of response to subunit inactivated influenza vaccine. TCRdb reprocessed the RT-PCR reads via MiXCR and lists one record per CDR3 protein. The table has around 650,000 distinct CDR3 sequences, about 15% seen once. The sample here was PBMCs from blood, taken about 12 days after vaccination. These receptors were obtained from a man aged 45-65 years who received an inactivated influenza vaccine.

The chain carries TRBV6-2 or TRBV6-3 and TRBJ2-7; D is ambiguous. Trimming took 1 base from V and 9 from J, leaving 22 bases between them. Germline V lookup: CDR1 MNHEY, CDR2 SVGEGT. CDR3 length equals 16 residues. The CDR3 sequence: CASSYYVNLRGPGQYF. CDR3 bases: TGTGCCAGCAGTTACTACGTGAATCTACGCGGCCCCGGGCAGTACTTC.

The sample holds a few counts of this clonotype. This sequence joins TRBV5-6 and TRBJ2-3, with D hard to call. Trimming took 4 bases from V and 8 from J, leaving 11 bases between them. From germline, CDR1 is SGHDT and CDR2 YYEEEE. CDR3 length equals 12 residues. CDR3 amino acids: CASSESETTQYF. Written as DNA, the CDR3 is TGTGCCAGCAGCGAAAGCGAGACTACGCAGTATTTT.

The chain recombines TRBV5-4 with TRBJ1-1, with 8 bases lining up with TRBD1. There are 15 residues in the CDR3. The V and J ends lost 4 bases and 1 base, in that order; junction bases with no gene match: 6. Germline CDR1 and CDR2: SGHNT and YYREEE (reference sequence). Here the CDR3 DNA reads TGTGCCAGCAGCGAACCTGGACAGGGGAACACTGAAGCTTTCTTT. Encoded protein: CASSEPGQGNTEAFF.

The chain carries TRBV5-1 and TRBJ2-1; D may correspond to TRBD1 or TRBD2 (5 bases each). The ends were cut back, 5 bases at V and 1 base at J, with 16 bases in the middle. The CDR3 length is 16 residues. CDR1 and CDR2 (germline): SGHRS, YFSETQ. Here the CDR3 DNA reads TGCGCCAGCAGAACGGGACGCTTTTCTTCCTACAATGAGCAGTTCTTC. Its protein is CASRTGRFSSYNEQFF.

This clonotype has just a few counts. The chain recombines TRBV7-2 with TRBJ2-5; 8 nucleotides align to TRBD2. The germline gives CDR1 SGHTA, CDR2 FQGNSA. The CDR3 is made up of 14 amino acids. Unmatched junction bases numbered 8, after V lost 6 bases and J lost 5 bases. As DNA, the CDR3 is TGTGCCAGCAGGGCGGGGGGAGTTGGGGAGACCCAGTACTTC. It codes for CASRAGGVGETQYF.

The chain is built from TRBV27 and TRBJ2-7; D uncertain. Germline CDR1 reads MNHEY; CDR2 reads SMNVEV (reference sequence). V lost 0 bases to trimming and J lost 5 bases, with 8 bases between them. The CDR3 is 13 residues long. CDR3 DNA sequence: TGTGCCAGCAGTTTATCCCCAGGTAACGAGCAGTACTTC. This codes for CASSLSPGNEQYF.

V usage is TRBV10-3 and J usage is TRBJ2-7; TRBD1 aligns across 9 bases. This CDR3 spans 13 amino acids. CDR1 and CDR2 (germline): ENHRY, SYGVKD. Trimming at V came to 10 bases and at J to 5 bases, leaving 9 bases not matched to a gene. The CDR3 nucleotides are TGTGCCACCACAGGGGGCGAAGTCAACGAGCAGTACTTC. It translates to CATTGGEVNEQYF.

This clonotype was observed a handful of times. The V and J genes are TRBV15 and TRBJ2-7, with D uncertain. CDR1 and CDR2 (germline): LNHNV, YYDKDF (reference sequence). The CDR3 is made up of 12 amino acids. V was trimmed by 2 bases and J by 4 bases, leaving 6 bases between them. CDR3 sequence reads: CATSRSKYEQYF. The CDR3 DNA is TGTGCCACCAGCAGATCGAAGTACGAGCAGTACTTC.

The sample holds a few counts of this clonotype. The DNA for the CDR3 is TGCAGTGCTAGAACTTCGGGGACAGGGAGGACTGAAGCTTTCTTT. This codes for CSARTSGTGRTEAFF. The chain uses TRBV20-1 and TRBJ1-1; 9 nucleotides align to TRBD1. The V gene end was trimmed by 2 bases and the J gene end by 5 bases; junction bases not matched to a gene: 9. The CDR3 loop spans 15 amino acids. Looked up from germline, CDR1 is DFQATT and CDR2 is SNEGSKA (reference sequence).

Here the CDR3 DNA reads TGTGCCAGCAGTTCGGTAATTAGTAGCACTGAAGCTTTCTTT. Its protein product is CASSSVISSTEAFF. The rearrangement links TRBV6-5 to TRBJ1-1, with D unclear. The CDR3 is 14 amino acids. V was shortened by 4 bases and J by 4 bases, with 13 bases between the two germline ends. Germline lookup yields CDR1 MNHEY and CDR2 SVGAGI.

A few counts support this clonotype. The rearrangement joins TRBV24-1 to TRBJ1-2; D is unresolved. Trimming shortened V by 3 bases and J by 4 bases, and 5 bases separated the two germline ends. Germline-derived CDR1 and CDR2 are KGHDR and SFDVKD. This CDR3 spans 12 amino acids. The CDR3 protein is CATSDLGYGYTF. As DNA, the CDR3 is TGTGCCACCAGTGATCTGGGCTATGGCTACACCTTC.